This is a list of T cell receptor beta chains from one sample in a study of cytomegalovirus exposure and HLA in healthy donors. The data were produced by immunoSEQ multiplex PCR, yet TCRdb's version contains in-frame clones alone and is incomplete. Of 150,000 to 200,000 clones listed, roughly nine tenths are singletons. The specimen sequenced was PBMCs. The receptors originated from a woman in her late teens or twenties in good health and CMV-seropositive. CDR3s include the opening cysteine and the closing phenylalanine or tryptophan. The D gene is left open where the match is weak. Part of the rows lack a size; the others show once, few, many or a class for expanded clones.

V gene	D gene	clone size	J gene	CDR3 protein	CDR3 DNA
TRBV29-1	-	few	TRBJ1-2	CSVGQNYGYTF	TGCAGCGTTGGGCAGAACTATGGCTACACCTTC
TRBV11-1	TRBD1	few	TRBJ1-1	CASSFVRGLLSTEAFF	TGTGCCAGCAGCTTTGTAAGGGGGCTATTGAGCACTGAAGCTTTCTTT
TRBV7-6	-	-	TRBJ2-1	CASSLRLDTGGGNEQFF	TGTGCCAGCAGCCTCAGACTAGACACAGGGGGAGGGAATGAGCAGTTCTTC
TRBV29-1	-	once	TRBJ1-3	CSVDGGVGNTIYF	TGCAGCGTTGACGGGGGGGTAGGAAACACCATATATTTT
TRBV7-2	TRBD2	-	TRBJ2-1	CASSLAATSGNNEQFF	TGTGCCAGCAGCTTAGCTGCGACTAGCGGAAACAATGAGCAGTTCTTC
TRBV5-8	-	few	TRBJ1-1	CASSLVPGTKAFF	TGTGCCAGCAGCTTGGTCCCGGGAACAAAAGCTTTCTTT
TRBV19	-	-	TRBJ1-1	CASSSQRGTEAFF	TGTGCCAGTAGTAGTCAGAGAGGCACTGAAGCTTTCTTT
TRBV18	TRBD1	-	TRBJ1-2	CASSSTDRGLGYTF	TGTGCCAGCTCATCCACCGACAGGGGGCTAGGCTACACCTTC
TRBV6-6	-	-	TRBJ1-3	CASSYQGGPKYF	TGTGCCAGCAGTTACCAGGGCGGCCCAAAGTATTTT
TRBV6-1	-	-	TRBJ1-1	CASSTQPSGNTEAFF	TGTGCCAGCAGTACCCAACCGAGCGGGAACACTGAAGCTTTCTTT
TRBV6-5	TRBD1	-	TRBJ1-4	CASSSRTQGPNEKLFF	TGTGCCAGCAGTTCCCGAACACAGGGGCCGAATGAAAAACTGTTTTTT
TRBV28	-	once	TRBJ2-1	CASSPPFSSYNEQFF	TGTGCCAGCAGTCCCCCCTTCAGCTCCTACAATGAGCAGTTCTTC
TRBV9	-	-	TRBJ1-1	CASSAVDTEAFF	TGTGCCAGCAGTGCGGTCGACACTGAAGCTTTCTTT
TRBV5-1	TRBD2	once	TRBJ2-2	CASGPLAGGGTGELFF	TGCGCCAGCGGTCCATTAGCGGGAGGTGGGACCGGGGAGCTGTTTTTT
TRBV2	-	once	TRBJ2-1	CASGAAAVSYNEQFF	TGTGCCAGCGGAGCAGCGGCTGTCTCCTACAATGAGCAGTTCTTC
TRBV6-5	TRBD1	few	TRBJ2-2	CASISRDRFGELFF	TGTGCCAGCATAAGCCGGGACAGATTCGGGGAGCTGTTTTTT
TRBV7-8	-	once	TRBJ2-1	CASSPSPPQRASSYNEQFF	TGTGCCAGCAGCCCCAGTCCGCCCCAGCGGGCTAGCTCCTACAATGAGCAGTTCTTC
TRBV6-5	TRBD2	-	TRBJ2-3	CASSYSMGTRSDTQYF	TGTGCCAGCAGTTACTCGATGGGGACTAGGTCAGATACGCAGTATTTT
TRBV9	-	few	TRBJ2-7	CASSVSGVGTYEQYF	TGTGCCAGCAGCGTATCGGGAGTTGGTACGTACGAGCAGTACTTC
TRBV29-1	TRBD1	-	TRBJ2-3	CSAGQGALDTQYF	TGCAGCGCCGGACAGGGGGCCTTAGATACGCAGTATTTT
TRBV11-2	-	-	TRBJ2-1	CASSFVLSSYNEQFF	TGTGCCAGCAGCTTTGTCCTGAGCTCCTACAATGAGCAGTTCTTC
TRBV30	TRBD1	few	TRBJ1-2	CACYRGMGYGYTF	TGTGCCTGTTACAGGGGGATGGGCTATGGCTACACCTTC
TRBV30	TRBD1	-	TRBJ1-5	CAWRQGTGGSQPQHF	TGTGCCTGGAGGCAGGGGACAGGGGGCTCTCAGCCCCAGCATTTT
TRBV2	-	-	TRBJ2-2	CASSAFAAGGELFF	TGTGCCAGCAGTGCGTTCGCGGCTGGCGGGGAGCTGTTTTTT
TRBV7-9	-	-	TRBJ1-1	CASSGSPNTEAFF	TGTGCCAGCAGCGGCTCTCCGAACACTGAAGCTTTCTTT
TRBV18	-	-	TRBJ1-1	CASSPPWGDRTEAFF	TGTGCCAGCTCACCCCCATGGGGAGATCGCACTGAAGCTTTCTTT
TRBV7-2	-	-	TRBJ2-7	CASSTRLRSSGTIEQYF	TGTGCCAGCAGCACCCGTTTGAGGAGTAGCGGTACTATCGAGCAGTACTTC
TRBV6-5	TRBD1	-	TRBJ1-4	CASSWNQGADEKLFF	TGTGCCAGCAGTTGGAATCAGGGGGCCGATGAAAAACTGTTTTTT
TRBV5-4	TRBD1	-	TRBJ2-5	CASSLGLAQWDRETQYF	TGTGCCAGCAGCTTGGGGCTTGCCCAATGGGACAGGGAGACCCAGTACTTC
TRBV5-1	-	-	TRBJ2-2	CASSAGQTNTGELFF	TGCGCCAGCAGCGCGGGACAGACGAACACCGGGGAGCTGTTTTTT
TRBV2	TRBD1	-	TRBJ2-3	CASSARDRGPDTQYF	TGTGCCAGCAGTGCCCGGGACAGGGGTCCAGATACGCAGTATTTT
TRBV6-1	TRBD1	many	TRBJ2-6	CASSDGDRGRSGANVLTF	TGTGCCAGCAGTGACGGGGACAGGGGGCGCTCTGGGGCCAACGTCCTGACTTTC
TRBV4-3	TRBD1	once	TRBJ2-3	CASSQDLAGTGPTDTQYF	TGCGCCAGCAGCCAAGATCTAGCCGGGACAGGGCCTACAGATACGCAGTATTTT
TRBV19	-	-	TRBJ1-1	CASSHYRVNLNTEAFF	TGTGCCAGTAGTCACTACCGGGTTAACCTGAACACTGAAGCTTTCTTT
TRBV4-1	-	-	TRBJ2-5	CASSQSRRQETQYF	TGCGCCAGCAGCCAGAGTCGCAGGCAAGAGACCCAGTACTTC
TRBV14	-	-	TRBJ2-1	CASSQGLGLRTRNEQFF	TGTGCCAGCAGCCAAGGACTAGGGCTCCGCACAAGAAATGAGCAGTTCTTC
TRBV27	TRBD2	once	TRBJ2-6	CASSSGGGSGANVLTF	TGTGCCAGCAGTAGCGGGGGGGGCTCTGGGGCCAACGTCCTGACTTTC
TRBV6-6	TRBD1	-	TRBJ1-4	CASRRVDRGNEKLFF	TGTGCCAGCAGGAGAGTGGACAGGGGTAATGAAAAACTGTTTTTT